This T cell receptor (beta chain) is from a study of cytomegalovirus exposure and HLA in healthy donors. For the study at large: Across under 450 genotyped donors, 81% landed in the Caucasian-associated ancestry cluster. Study observations and caveats: According to a later analysis, donors in an Asian-associated ancestry cluster reportedly had fewer N-insertions than the approximately 620-donor mean.

PCR was performed using 60 Vbeta and 13 Jbeta primers. Sequenced by immunoSEQ multiplex PCR; TCRdb stores in-frame clones only, minus some. Of 150,000 to 200,000 clones in the sample, approximately 76% were seen once. The CDR3 covers 15 residues. V shed 6 bases and J 7 bases; nucleotides not matched to a gene: 8. Germline CDR1 SNHLY, CDR2 FYNNEI. In the case of this clone: What it binds is not known.

These donors counted as nominally healthy when sampled, but unrecorded immune exposures were likely. The sequencing sample was made of PBMCs. The chain carries TRBV2 and TRBJ2-2; the match to TRBD1 covers 10 bases. The sequence was collected from a female donor in good health and CMV-seronegative. CDR3 loop: CASSRGQGGGGELFF. The CDR3 DNA follows: TGTGCCAGCAGCCGCGGACAGGGGGGGGGCGGGGAGCTGTTTTTT.